The rows below give T cell receptor beta chains drawn from one sample of a study of identical twins' blood T cells. TCRdb analysed the 5' RACE reads with MiXCR anew, one entry per CDR3 protein. This sample has fewer than 450,000 distinct CDR3 sequences; roughly 30% occur once, and the top ten carry 5.5% to 7%. Sequenced sample: PBMCs. These receptors were obtained from a woman between 18 and 55 years old in good health. Each CDR3 is given without its conserved first and last residue. Fields, in order: J gene, V gene, CDR3 protein.

J gene: TRBJ2-2
V gene: TRBV4-3
CDR3 protein: ASSQDLGKRVTGELF

J gene: TRBJ2-1
V gene: TRBV25-1
CDR3 protein: ASSKAGTGLRQVYNEQF

J gene: TRBJ1-2
V gene: TRBV2
CDR3 protein: ASSRGLTVNYGYT

J gene: TRBJ2-3
V gene: TRBV20-1
CDR3 protein: SATSTDTQY

J gene: TRBJ2-5
V gene: TRBV10-3
CDR3 protein: AVSESTGSQETQY

J gene: TRBJ2-7
V gene: TRBV20-1
CDR3 protein: SARRAGGPSYEQY

J gene: TRBJ1-4
V gene: TRBV7-2
CDR3 protein: ASSSFPGGGWQLEKLF

J gene: TRBJ1-3
V gene: TRBV5-5
CDR3 protein: ASSLTGAGNAIY

J gene: TRBJ1-6
V gene: TRBV6-5
CDR3 protein: ASSYVLSHSPLH

J gene: TRBJ2-7
V gene: TRBV20-1
CDR3 protein: SARLSRDRTTYEQY

J gene: TRBJ1-5
V gene: TRBV7-9
CDR3 protein: ASSGSHQPQH

J gene: TRBJ1-2
V gene: TRBV18
CDR3 protein: ASSPPNYGYT

J gene: TRBJ1-1
V gene: TRBV20-1
CDR3 protein: SARAYAEKAF

J gene: TRBJ1-2
V gene: TRBV2
CDR3 protein: ASSEARGQGTGYT

J gene: TRBJ1-1
V gene: TRBV18
CDR3 protein: ASSPGGGNTEAF

J gene: TRBJ1-6
V gene: TRBV7-2
CDR3 protein: ASSPGLYSPLH

J gene: TRBJ1-1
V gene: TRBV28
CDR3 protein: ASSFADTNTEAF

J gene: TRBJ1-3
V gene: TRBV7-9
CDR3 protein: ASSSAGTVSGNTIY

J gene: TRBJ2-3
V gene: TRBV20-1
CDR3 protein: SARRGLADTQY

J gene: TRBJ2-2
V gene: TRBV5-1
CDR3 protein: ASSLGVRGELF

J gene: TRBJ1-3
V gene: TRBV7-9
CDR3 protein: ASGSTSGALTGNTIY

J gene: TRBJ1-1
V gene: TRBV20-1
CDR3 protein: SARRGQGTEAF

J gene: TRBJ1-1
V gene: TRBV29-1
CDR3 protein: SVGQPMYTVAF

J gene: TRBJ2-5
V gene: TRBV10-2
CDR3 protein: ASSIPDPGRETQY

J gene: TRBJ1-2
V gene: TRBV20-1
CDR3 protein: SAAGTVYGYT

J gene: TRBJ2-1
V gene: TRBV29-1
CDR3 protein: SVADSRDGDNEQF

J gene: TRBJ1-1
V gene: TRBV5-6
CDR3 protein: ASSLDGREGNEAF

J gene: TRBJ1-2
V gene: TRBV7-9
CDR3 protein: ASSLVGAGNYGYT

J gene: TRBJ2-7
V gene: TRBV18
CDR3 protein: ASSPRSGFSYEQY

J gene: TRBJ2-1
V gene: TRBV20-1
CDR3 protein: SARALTSGVSYNEQF

J gene: TRBJ1-2
V gene: TRBV12-3/TRBV12-4
CDR3 protein: ASSSYTEYGYT

J gene: TRBJ1-3
V gene: TRBV6-5
CDR3 protein: ASRPPGTNGNTIY

J gene: TRBJ1-1
V gene: TRBV11-2
CDR3 protein: ASSDGGTTEAF

J gene: TRBJ2-3
V gene: TRBV7-9
CDR3 protein: ASSLVTSADTQY

J gene: TRBJ1-6
V gene: TRBV20-1
CDR3 protein: SARLKGRYNSPLH

J gene: TRBJ2-3
V gene: TRBV20-1
CDR3 protein: SARGFSGIDTQY

J gene: TRBJ1-1
V gene: TRBV9
CDR3 protein: ASSVAVSTEAF

J gene: TRBJ2-7
V gene: TRBV7-2
CDR3 protein: ASSRQGWEQY

J gene: TRBJ2-7
V gene: TRBV11-2
CDR3 protein: ASSSAAPYEQY

J gene: TRBJ1-2
V gene: TRBV5-5
CDR3 protein: ASSLRQSYGYT

J gene: TRBJ1-1
V gene: TRBV20-1
CDR3 protein: SARDWDRVTEAF

J gene: TRBJ1-2
V gene: TRBV25-1
CDR3 protein: ASSVQGFVYT

J gene: TRBJ2-5
V gene: TRBV7-2
CDR3 protein: ASSSRTRGLTKETQY

J gene: TRBJ1-3
V gene: TRBV28
CDR3 protein: ASGPPDRPGNTIY

J gene: TRBJ2-2
V gene: TRBV29-1
CDR3 protein: SVETLHTGELF

J gene: TRBJ1-5
V gene: TRBV20-1
CDR3 protein: SASGTDNQPQH

J gene: TRBJ2-1
V gene: TRBV19
CDR3 protein: ASSADRVYNEQF

J gene: TRBJ2-7
V gene: TRBV29-1
CDR3 protein: SVAPGQGFYEQY

J gene: TRBJ2-5
V gene: TRBV7-8
CDR3 protein: ASSFAGETQY

J gene: TRBJ2-1
V gene: TRBV6-5
CDR3 protein: ASSLKPGQMKNNEQF

J gene: TRBJ1-1
V gene: TRBV6-6
CDR3 protein: ASSYSRPEMNTEAF

J gene: TRBJ1-2
V gene: TRBV16
CDR3 protein: ASSPSDYGYT

J gene: TRBJ2-7
V gene: TRBV29-1
CDR3 protein: SVYGHPGYEQY